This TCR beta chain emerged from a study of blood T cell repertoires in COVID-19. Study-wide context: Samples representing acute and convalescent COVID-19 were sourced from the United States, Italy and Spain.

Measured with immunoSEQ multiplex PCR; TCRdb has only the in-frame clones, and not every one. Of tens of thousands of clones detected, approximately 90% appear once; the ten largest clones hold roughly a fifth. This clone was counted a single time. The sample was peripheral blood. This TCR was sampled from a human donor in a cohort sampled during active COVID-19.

The CDR3 loop is CASSQGADNSPLHF. The CDR3 DNA follows: TGTGCCAGCAGCCAGGGGGCGGATAATTCACCCCTCCACTTT. The rearrangement links TRBV3-1 (or the pseudogene TRBV3-2) to TRBJ1-6, with D tentatively TRBD1 (6 bases). Germline V CDR1 and CDR2: LGHDT, YNNKEL (reference sequence). V dropped 3 bases and J dropped 5 bases, with 8 bases sitting between them. This CDR3 has 14 residues.